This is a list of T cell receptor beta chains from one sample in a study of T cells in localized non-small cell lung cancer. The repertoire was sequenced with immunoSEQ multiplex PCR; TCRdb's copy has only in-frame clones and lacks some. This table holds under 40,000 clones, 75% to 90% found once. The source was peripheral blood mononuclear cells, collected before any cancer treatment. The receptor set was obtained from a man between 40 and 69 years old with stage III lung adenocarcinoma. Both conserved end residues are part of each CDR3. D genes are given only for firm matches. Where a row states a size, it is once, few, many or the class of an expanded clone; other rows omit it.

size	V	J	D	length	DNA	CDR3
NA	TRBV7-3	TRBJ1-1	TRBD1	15	TGTGCCAGCAGCTCCAAGGGACAGTCGAACACTGAAGCTTTCTTT	CASSSKGQSNTEAFF
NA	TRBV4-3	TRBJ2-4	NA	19	TGCGCCAGCAGCCCAAGAACCGGGGGAGACAACCTAGCCAAAAACATTCAGTACTTC	CASSPRTGGDNLAKNIQYF
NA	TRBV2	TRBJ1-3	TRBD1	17	TGTGCCAGTGCCGGGACAGGGGGACCCTACTCTGGAAACACCATATATTTT	CASAGTGGPYSGNTIYF
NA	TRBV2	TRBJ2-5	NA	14	TGTGCCAGCAGTGATTTGGGGTACCAAGAGACCCAGTACTTC	CASSDLGYQETQYF
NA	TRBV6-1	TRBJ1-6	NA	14	TGTGCCAGCAGACAGACGATCTATAATTCACCCCTCCACTTT	CASRQTIYNSPLHF
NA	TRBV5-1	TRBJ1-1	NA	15	TGCGCCAGCAGCGGTAACAGCGGGGTGAACACTGAAGCTTTCTTT	CASSGNSGVNTEAFF
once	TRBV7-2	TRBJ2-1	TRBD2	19	TGTGCCAGCAGCCGGAAGGGACTAGCGGGGTCCAGCTCCTACAATGAGCAGTTCTTC	CASSRKGLAGSSSYNEQFF
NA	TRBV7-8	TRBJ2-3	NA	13	TGTGCCAGCAGCCCAATGGTTGCAGATACGCAGTATTTT	CASSPMVADTQYF
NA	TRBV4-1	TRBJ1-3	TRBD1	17	TGCGCCAGCAGCCAAGATGGGAACAGGGGGCGAGAAAACACCATATATTTT	CASSQDGNRGRENTIYF
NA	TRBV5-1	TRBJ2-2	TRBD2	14	TGCGCCAGCTCAGCGGGGGGGCGGACCGGGGAGCTGTTTTTT	CASSAGGRTGELFF
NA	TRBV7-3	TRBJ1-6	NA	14	TGTGCCAGCAGCCTGGCAGGGATTAATTCACCCCTCCACTTT	CASSLAGINSPLHF
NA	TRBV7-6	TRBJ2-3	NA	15	TGTGCCAGCAGCTTTGGGAAGAGAGGCACAGATACGCAGTATTTT	CASSFGKRGTDTQYF
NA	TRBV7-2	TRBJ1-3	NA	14	TGTGCCAGCGGTAGTGGGGGGGCTGGAAACACCATATATTTT	CASGSGGAGNTIYF
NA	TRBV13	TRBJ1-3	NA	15	TGTGCCAGCAGCACGGGACGAATCTCTGGAAACACCATATATTTT	CASSTGRISGNTIYF
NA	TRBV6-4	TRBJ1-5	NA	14	TGTGCCAGCAGTGTGTCACCCTCCAATCAGCCCCAGCATTTT	CASSVSPSNQPQHF
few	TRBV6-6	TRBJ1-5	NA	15	TGTGCCAGCAGTTACAGGGGCGCAGATAATCAGCCCCAGCATTTT	CASSYRGADNQPQHF
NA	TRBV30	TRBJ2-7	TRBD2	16	TGTGCCTGGACTCCGCCGGGACTAGCGGGGGAACGGGAGCAGTACTTC	CAWTPPGLAGEREQYF
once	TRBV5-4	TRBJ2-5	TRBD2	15	TGTGCCAGCAGCTTCACGGGGGGGGCTGGGGAGACCCAGTACTTC	CASSFTGGAGETQYF
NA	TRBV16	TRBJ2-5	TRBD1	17	TGTGCCAGCAGCCAAGCCGGGACAGGGATATTTCGAGAGACCCAGTACTTC	CASSQAGTGIFRETQYF
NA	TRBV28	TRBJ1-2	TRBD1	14	TGTGCCAGCAGGCGACAGGGGGATCCAGATGGCTACACCTTC	CASRRQGDPDGYTF
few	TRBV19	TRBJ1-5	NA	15	TGTGCCAGTAGTATCCTTAGTGCGGCGGGGAGGCCCCAGCATTTT	CASSILSAAGRPQHF
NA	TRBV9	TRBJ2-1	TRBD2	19	TGTGCCAGCAGCGTAGCTGGACTAGCGGGGGGGTTATTAAGTTATGAGCAGTTCTTC	CASSVAGLAGGLLSYEQFF
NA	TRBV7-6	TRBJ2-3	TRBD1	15	TGTGCCAGCAGCTTAGCGGGGGACAGCCCCGATACGCAGTATTTT	CASSLAGDSPDTQYF
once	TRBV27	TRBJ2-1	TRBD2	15	TGTGCCAGCAGCCTACTAGCGGCCCCCGTCTATGAGCAGTTCTTC	CASSLLAAPVYEQFF
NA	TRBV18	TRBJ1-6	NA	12	TGTGCCAGCTCCCGGGATAATTCACCCCTCCACTTT	CASSRDNSPLHF
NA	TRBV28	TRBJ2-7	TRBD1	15	TGTGCCAGCAGTTCGGGACAGGGGATCGTTTACGAGCAGTACTTC	CASSSGQGIVYEQYF
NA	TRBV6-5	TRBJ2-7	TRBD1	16	TGTGCCAGCAGTTCCTCGGCGGGACAGGGAATTGGCGAGCAGTACTTC	CASSSSAGQGIGEQYF
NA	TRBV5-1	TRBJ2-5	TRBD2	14	TGCGCCAGCAGTTTGACTAGCACGGGAGAGACCCAGTACTTC	CASSLTSTGETQYF
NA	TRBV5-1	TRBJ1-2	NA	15	TGCGCCAGCAGCTTGTGGATTGGGGGGGACTATGGCTACACCTTC	CASSLWIGGDYGYTF
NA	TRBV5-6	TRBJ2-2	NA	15	TGTGCCAGCAGCTTGTGGGGGGCATTCACCGGGGAGCTGTTTTTT	CASSLWGAFTGELFF
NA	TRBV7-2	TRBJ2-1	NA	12	TGTGCCAGCAGCTTAGATAGGCGGGAGCAGTTCTTC	CASSLDRREQFF
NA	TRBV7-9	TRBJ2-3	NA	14	TGTGCCAGCAGCTTAAAGGGGGAATCAGATACGCAGTATTTT	CASSLKGESDTQYF
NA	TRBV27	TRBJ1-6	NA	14	TGTGCCAGCAGTTCAGGACGGGGAAGTTCACCCCTCCACTTT	CASSSGRGSSPLHF
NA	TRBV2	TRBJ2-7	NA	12	TGTGCCAGCATGTTGGAGGTTGGCGAGCAGTACTTC	CASMLEVGEQYF
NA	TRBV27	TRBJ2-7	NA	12	TGTGCCAGCAGTTTAACAGGGCGGGAGCAGTACTTC	CASSLTGREQYF
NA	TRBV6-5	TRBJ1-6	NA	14	TGTGCCAGCAGTTTCTTCCAGACTAATTCACCCCTCCACTTT	CASSFFQTNSPLHF
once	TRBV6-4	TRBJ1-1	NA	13	TGTGCCAGCAGTCTGGGGGAGAACACTGAAGCTTTCTTT	CASSLGENTEAFF
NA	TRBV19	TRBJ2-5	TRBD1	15	TGTGCCAGTAGTACGGGACAGGGGGAGGTCGCCACCCAGTACTTC	CASSTGQGEVATQYF
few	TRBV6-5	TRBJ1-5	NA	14	TGTGCCAGCAGCCGAGGGGGGGGTAATCAGCCCCAGCATTTT	CASSRGGGNQPQHF
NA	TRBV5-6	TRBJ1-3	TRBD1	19	TGTGCCAGCAGCTTGTTAGTGGACAGGGGACTCAGCTCTGGAAACACCATATATTTT	CASSLLVDRGLSSGNTIYF
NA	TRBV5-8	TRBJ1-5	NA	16	TGTGCCAGCAGCTTGGTTCGGGGGGCTGGCAATCAGCCCCAGCATTTT	CASSLVRGAGNQPQHF
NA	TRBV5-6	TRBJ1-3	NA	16	TGTGCCAGCAGCTCACGACTAACGATGGGAGGAAACACCATATATTTT	CASSSRLTMGGNTIYF
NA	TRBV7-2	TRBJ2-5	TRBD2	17	TGTGCCAGCAGCTTAGCGGGGATAGCGGGGGTCGGAGAGACCCAGTACTTC	CASSLAGIAGVGETQYF
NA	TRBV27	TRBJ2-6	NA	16	TGTGCCAGCAGTTTAATGGCGGTCTCTGGGGCCAACGTCCTGACTTTC	CASSLMAVSGANVLTF
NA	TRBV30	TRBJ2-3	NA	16	TGTGCCTGGAGTGTTGCGGCAGATGAAAGCACAGATACGCAGTATTTT	CAWSVAADESTDTQYF
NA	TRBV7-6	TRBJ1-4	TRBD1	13	TGTGCCAGGGCCACAGGGGGCTTTGAAAAACTGTTTTTT	CARATGGFEKLFF
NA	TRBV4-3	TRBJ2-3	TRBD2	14	TGCGCCAGCAGCTTCCGACTAGCCCAGGATACGCAGTATTTT	CASSFRLAQDTQYF
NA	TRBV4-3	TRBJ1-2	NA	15	TGCGCCAGCAGCCGAGGGAAGCAGGGGAACTATGGCTACACCTTC	CASSRGKQGNYGYTF
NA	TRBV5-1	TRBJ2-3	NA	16	TGCGCCAGCAGCTTGGACTATGGATCGGGCACAGATACGCAGTATTTT	CASSLDYGSGTDTQYF
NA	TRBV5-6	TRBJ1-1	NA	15	TGTGCCAGCAGCTCGAGACCGGACAGGAACACTGAAGCTTTCTTT	CASSSRPDRNTEAFF
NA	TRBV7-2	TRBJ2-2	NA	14	TGTGCCAGCAGCTTTGGTGAAGCCCCCGGGGAGCTGTTTTTT	CASSFGEAPGELFF
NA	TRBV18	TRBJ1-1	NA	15	TGTGCCAGCCAATTTTGGGCGGCTATGAACACTGAAGCTTTCTTT	CASQFWAAMNTEAFF
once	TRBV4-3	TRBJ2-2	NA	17	TGCGCCAGCAGCCAAGATTGGAGGGGGCCGTTGTACGGGGAGCTGTTTTTT	CASSQDWRGPLYGELFF
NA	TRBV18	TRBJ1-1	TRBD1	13	TGTGCCAGCTCACTGAGGGGGCAGGGTGAAGCTTTCTTT	CASSLRGQGEAFF
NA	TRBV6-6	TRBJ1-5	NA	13	TGTGCCAGCTCTTCGGGGGCGGAGCAGCCCCAGCATTTT	CASSSGAEQPQHF
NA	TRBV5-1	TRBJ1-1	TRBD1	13	TGCGCCAGCAGCGACAGGGTTGGGGGTGAAGCTTTCTTT	CASSDRVGGEAFF
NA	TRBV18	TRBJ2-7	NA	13	TGTGCCAGCTCACCACCTCAAGGTCGCGAGCAGTACTTC	CASSPPQGREQYF
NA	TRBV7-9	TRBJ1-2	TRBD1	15	TGTGCCAGCAGCTCTGGGACAGGGGGCGTCCATGGCTACACCTTC	CASSSGTGGVHGYTF